The 21 T cell receptor beta chains listed next were all sequenced from one sample in a study of T cell changes during pregnancy in multiple sclerosis. Clones were read by immunoSEQ multiplex PCR, and TCRdb kept only the in-frame ones, dropping some. Of under 85,000 clones listed, 94% are singletons. The sequencing here drew on peripheral blood, taken in the third trimester of pregnancy. These receptors were obtained from a female donor with multiple sclerosis, enrolled in a pregnancy study.

This chain uses TRBV29-1 with TRBJ2-7; 9 bases agree with TRBD1. Germline loops: CDR1 SQVTM, CDR2 ANQGSEA. V trimming: 6 bases; J trimming: 4 bases; junction bases outside the gene matches: 4. The CDR3 is 12 amino acids. CDR3 coding DNA: TGCAGCGTACAGACAGGGGGATACGAGCAGTACTTC. It specifies CSVQTGGYEQYF.

The rearrangement links TRBV19 to TRBJ1-3; perhaps TRBD1 as D (6 bases). The CDR3 spans 15 residues. Germline V gene sequence: CDR1 LNHDA, CDR2 SQIVND (reference sequence). The V gene lost 2 bases and the J gene lost 5 bases, with 13 bases spanning the gap. The CDR3, as DNA: TGTGCCAGTAGTATAATCGCCAGGGGAAGAAACACCATATATTTT. Protein sequence: CASSIIARGRNTIYF.

The chain employs TRBV29-1 and TRBJ2-3, with 9 nucleotides matching TRBD1. CDR1 and CDR2 (germline): SQVTM, ANQGSEA. The CDR3 loop spans 16 amino acids. V lost 8 bases to trimming and J lost 2 bases; unmatched junction nucleotides: 14. CDR3 sequence reads: CSTELWTGESTDTQYF. In nucleotides, the CDR3 is TGCAGCACGGAGCTATGGACAGGGGAATCCACAGATACGCAGTATTTT.

The V gene is TRBV7-6, the J gene TRBJ2-7, with 7 bases aligning to TRBD1. CDR3 length equals 13 residues. Germline V gives CDR1 SGHVS, CDR2 FNYEAQ. J lost 4 bases, V lost 4 bases, and 4 bases had no gene match. The CDR3 loop is CASSWGQSYEQYF. In nucleotides, the CDR3 is TGTGCCAGCAGCTGGGGACAGTCTTACGAGCAGTACTTC.

The chain has TRBV18 and TRBJ1-2; 12 bases align to TRBD1. The ends lost 6 bases at V and 4 bases at J; junction bases unmatched: 9. Germline CDR1 reads KGHSH; CDR2 reads LQKENI. The CDR3 is made up of 16 amino acids. CDR3 DNA sequence: TGTGCCAGCTCCCTCGCAACGGGACAGGGGGCCTATGGCTACACCTTC. Its translation is CASSLATGQGAYGYTF.

Remarks on this clone: At the DNA level, this CDR3 is encoded by other sequences in the same sample as well. V and J are TRBV7-9 and TRBJ1-5, with D maybe TRBD1 (5 bases). Trimming removed 5 bases from V and 4 bases from J, with 12 bases in between. The CDR3 extends over 14 amino acids. CDR1 is SEHNR, CDR2 FQNEAQ, per germline (reference sequence). The CDR3 sequence is CASSPGGGNQPQHF. DNA of the CDR3: TGTGCCAGCAGCCCGGGGGGGGGAAATCAGCCCCAGCATTTT.

V usage is TRBV18 and J usage is TRBJ2-2; a possible D gene is TRBD1 (5 bases). The V and J ends lost 6 bases and 2 bases respectively, with 10 bases between them. The germline gives CDR1 KGHSH, CDR2 LQKENI. The CDR3 consists of 14 residues. CDR3 sequence: CASSRTRNTGELFF. The CDR3 DNA reads TGTGCCAGCTCTCGGACACGAAACACCGGGGAGCTGTTTTTT. Full variable domain (remainder filled in from reference TRBV18 and TRBJ2-2): NAGVMQNPRHLVRRRGQEARLRCSPMKGHSHVYWYRQLPEEGLKFMVYLQKENIIDESGMPKERFSAEFPKEGPSILRIQQVVRGDSAAYFCASSRTRNTGELFFGEGSRLTVL.

The V and J genes are TRBV9 and TRBJ2-2; 8 positions match TRBD2. The junction had 3 bases not matched to a gene; V was cut back by 0 bases and J by 5 bases. This CDR3 is 15 amino acids long. Germline V lookup: CDR1 SGDLS, CDR2 YYNGEE. CDR3 DNA sequence: TGTGCCAGCAGCGTAGACGGGGGGGGGACCGGGGAGCTGTTTTTT. Its protein is CASSVDGGGTGELFF. The full variable domain, in which reference TRBV9 and TRBJ2-2 provide the parts outside the CDR3, is DSGVTQTPKHLITATGQRVTLRCSPRSGDLSVYWYQQSLDQGLQFLIQYYNGEERAKGNILERFSAQQFPDLHSELNLSSLELGDSALYFCASSVDGGGTGELFFGEGSRLTVL.

The genes are TRBV9 and TRBJ2-5, with TRBD2 matching over 8 bases. This CDR3 spans 15 amino acids. V lost 3 bases, J lost 2 bases, and 6 bases stayed unmatched. Germline V gene lookup returns CDR1 SGDLS and CDR2 YYNGEE. CDR3 coding DNA: TGTGCCAGCAGCGCGACGGCGGGGGGACAAGAGACCCAGTACTTC. Translating it yields CASSATAGGQETQYF.

V gene TRBV27 combines with J gene TRBJ2-1; 9 bases are a match to TRBD1. This CDR3 contains 13 residues. CDR1 is MNHEY, CDR2 SMNVEV, per germline (reference sequence). The trim removed 8 bases at V and 4 bases at J, leaving 3 bases unmatched. Written as DNA, the CDR3 is TGTGCCAGCTTGGGGACAGGGTACAATGAGCAGTTCTTC. This gives the protein CASLGTGYNEQFF.

The chain couples TRBV9 to TRBJ1-1; 7 bases are a match to TRBD1. Germline V gene data show CDR1 as SGDLS and CDR2 as YYNGEE. The CDR3 is made up of 15 amino acids. Germline trimming cut 2 bases from V and 1 base from J; bases unmatched to any gene: 5. CDR3 in amino acids: CASSVADRRNTEAFF. The CDR3 DNA sequence: TGTGCCAGCAGCGTTGCGGACAGGCGGAACACTGAAGCTTTCTTT. Together with reference TRBV9 and TRBJ1-1, the CDR3 gives the full variable domain: DSGVTQTPKHLITATGQRVTLRCSPRSGDLSVYWYQQSLDQGLQFLIQYYNGEERAKGNILERFSAQQFPDLHSELNLSSLELGDSALYFCASSVADRRNTEAFFGQGTRLTVV.

The V gene is TRBV30, the J gene TRBJ2-7, with D possibly being TRBD1 (5 bases). The CDR3 contains 13 residues. The V end lost 3 bases, the J end lost 4 bases, and 13 bases lay between the germline ends. Germline loops: CDR1 GTSNPN, CDR2 SVGIG (reference sequence). CDR3 DNA sequence: TGTGCCTGGAGCAGAGACAGCCAGTACGAGCAGTACTTC. This gives the protein CAWSRDSQYEQYF. The entire variable domain, with the rest obtained from reference TRBV30 and TRBJ2-7, is as follows: SQTIHQWPATLVQPVGSPLSLECTVEGTSNPNLYWYRQAAGRGLQLLFYSVGIGQISSEVPQNLSASRPQDRQFILSSKKLLLSDSGFYLCAWSRDSQYEQYFGPGTRLTVT.

Comments on this clone: Distinct nucleotide sequences in the sample also encode this CDR3. The V gene is TRBV7-2, the J gene TRBJ1-1; D is perhaps TRBD1 (6 bases). Trimming pared 1 base from V and 5 bases from J, leaving 8 bases between. There are 13 residues in the CDR3. Germline V gene sequence: CDR1 SGHTA, CDR2 FQGNSA. The CDR3 DNA follows: TGTGCCAGCAGCTTAGGGGGACAAACTGAAGCTTTCTTT. Residues: CASSLGGQTEAFF.

The gene calls are TRBV28 and TRBJ2-5; unclear D gene. Per the germline V gene, CDR1 is MDHEN and CDR2 is SYDVKM. The germline V and J ends were trimmed by 2 bases and 4 bases, with 5 bases remaining between them. CDR3 length: 12 amino acids. This CDR3 is CASSLPGETQYF. The CDR3 nucleotides read TGTGCCAGCAGTTTACCCGGAGAGACCCAGTACTTC.

V and J are TRBV19 and TRBJ2-5; D gene unclear. From germline, CDR1 is LNHDA and CDR2 SQIVND (reference sequence). Trimming pared 3 bases from V and 2 bases from J, leaving 7 bases between. This CDR3 is 13 amino acids long. CDR3 coding DNA: TGTGCCAGTAGTATTAATAAACAAGAGACCCAGTACTTC. It codes for CASSINKQETQYF.

The genes are TRBV6-5 and TRBJ2-3; TRBD2 aligns across 8 bases. This CDR3 is 14 amino acids long. The V and J ends lost 5 bases and 1 base, in that order; junction bases with no gene match: 2. Germline CDR1 is MNHEY and CDR2 is SVGAGI. As DNA, the CDR3 is TGTGCCAGCAGTGATAGCGGGGGCACAGATACGCAGTATTTT. The encoded protein is CASSDSGGTDTQYF.

The gene calls are TRBV11-2 and TRBJ1-1; no definite D call. The germline CDR1 and CDR2 sequences are SGHAT and FQNNGV. The germline V and J ends were trimmed by 5 bases and 4 bases, with 14 bases remaining between them. The CDR3 length is 14 residues. The CDR3 DNA reads as TGTGCCAGCAGCGTACAAGGAGTAGGCACTGAAGCTTTCTTT. It yields the protein CASSVQGVGTEAFF.

The V call is TRBV11-2, the J call TRBJ1-2; 9 nucleotides match TRBD1. Trimming took 4 bases from V and 5 from J; bases not matched to a gene: 5. The CDR3 covers 14 residues. Germline CDR1 reads SGHAT; CDR2 reads FQNNGV. CDR3 DNA: TGTGCCAGCAGCTGGGACAGGGTATCGTATGGCTACACCTTC. It yields the protein CASSWDRVSYGYTF.

This chain links TRBV4-1 with TRBJ1-4; 9 bases agree with TRBD1. J was trimmed by 6 bases and V by 3 bases; bases with no gene match: 5. CDR1 is MGHRA, CDR2 YSYEKL, per germline. This CDR3 has 15 residues. CDR3 protein: CASSQGDRDHEKLFF. The CDR3 region has the DNA TGCGCCAGCAGCCAGGGGGACAGGGATCATGAAAAACTGTTTTTT.

The gene calls are TRBV5-1 and TRBJ2-7, with D tentatively TRBD1 (6 bases). The CDR3 loop spans 15 amino acids. V lost 4 bases and J 5 bases, leaving 19 bases between the germline ends. CDR1 is SGHRS, CDR2 YFSETQ, per germline. CDR3 DNA: TGCGCCAGCAGCGGAGGACAGCCCGTGTTCGACGAGCAGTACTTC. Its protein product is CASSGGQPVFDEQYF. Based on the CDR3 plus reference TRBV5-1 and TRBJ2-7, the full variable domain is KAGVTQTPRYLIKTRGQQVTLSCSPISGHRSVSWYQQTPGQGLQFLFEYFSETQRNKGNFPGRFSGRQFSNSRSEMNVSTLELGDSALYLCASSGGQPVFDEQYFGPGTRLTVT.

The J gene is TRBJ1-1, the V gene TRBV7-2, with 11 bases aligning to TRBD1. Germline CDR1 SGHTA, CDR2 FQGNSA. V dropped 2 bases and J dropped 4; count of bases not matched to a gene: 6. CDR3 size: 16 residues. In DNA form, the CDR3 reads TGTGCCAGCAGCTTAAGGACAGGGGGCAAGGGCACTGAAGCTTTCTTT. Its protein is CASSLRTGGKGTEAFF.